This is a list of T cell receptor beta chains from one sample in a study of T cell repertoires in cytomegalovirus infection. TCRdb itself ran the reads through MiXCR, one entry per CDR3 protein. The sample consists of under 600,000 distinct CDR3 sequences, 16% of them appearing once. Source material: CD8+ T cells from PBMCs. The origin of the receptors is a human donor in good health (CMV status not recorded). Some clones in this sample may be carry-over from other donors' samples. The CDR3 runs from the conserved cysteine through the conserved F or W. Fields, in order: J gene, V gene, D gene, CDR3 length, clone size, CDR3 protein, CDR3 DNA. A D gene is named only where the DNA matches it firmly. Where a row states a size, it is once, few, many or the class of an expanded clone; other rows omit it.

>TRBJ1-1|TRBV15|-|16|-
CATSRDVRMENTEAFF
TGTGCCACCAGCAGAGATGTCCGGATGGAGAACACTGAAGCTTTCTTT
>TRBJ1-1|TRBV6-5|TRBD1|20|few
CASSYPRPRDRALRDTEAFF
TGTGCCAGCAGTTACCCCAGGCCCCGGGACAGGGCCTTACGGGACACTGAAGCTTTCTTT
>TRBJ2-7|TRBV20-1|-|14|-
CSARKGGSYGEQYF
TGCAGTGCTAGAAAAGGGGGTTCCTATGGCGAGCAGTACTTC
>TRBJ1-3|TRBV20-1|-|13|-
CSANGVAGNTIYF
TGCAGTGCTAACGGGGTAGCCGGAAACACCATATATTTT
>TRBJ2-7|TRBV7-8|-|13|many
CASSRDNSYEQYF
TGTGCCAGCAGCCGGGACAACTCCTACGAGCAGTACTTC
>TRBJ1-6|TRBV10-3|-|13|-
CAISDGDTSALHF
TGTGCCATCAGTGACGGGGACACCTCGGCCCTCCACTTT
>TRBJ1-1|TRBV9|-|14|-
CASSISAGRTEAFF
TGTGCCAGCAGCATATCGGCCGGGCGCACTGAAGCTTTCTTT
>TRBJ1-5|TRBV6-1|TRBD1|16|many
CASSDDGQGGDQPQHF
TGTGCCAGCAGTGACGATGGACAGGGGGGGGATCAGCCCCAGCATTTT
>TRBJ1-5|TRBV7-9|-|15|many
CASSPSGSSNQPQHF
TGTGCCAGCAGCCCGTCAGGCTCAAGTAATCAGCCCCAGCATTTT
>TRBJ2-2|TRBV4-1|TRBD2|17|many
CASSHLRAGGLGGELFF
TGCGCCAGCAGCCACCTTCGAGCGGGGGGGCTGGGCGGGGAGCTGTTTTTT
>TRBJ2-5|TRBV20-1|-|14|few
CSAHTPGDVKTQYF
TGCAGTGCCCACACCCCAGGGGACGTAAAGACCCAGTACTTC
>TRBJ1-5|TRBV15|-|12|few
CATSREYQPQHF
TGTGCCACCAGCAGAGAATATCAGCCCCAGCATTTT
>TRBJ2-5|TRBV7-9|-|16|-
CASSKTGMSKSETQYF
TGTGCCAGCAGCAAAACAGGGATGTCAAAAAGTGAGACCCAGTACTTC
>TRBJ1-2|TRBV11-2|-|15|-
CASSLGLGSSFGYTF
TGTGCCAGCAGCTTAGGTTTGGGGTCGTCCTTTGGCTACACCTTC
>TRBJ1-1|TRBV5-1|-|14|few
CASSADRKNTEAFF
TGCGCCAGCAGCGCCGACAGGAAGAACACTGAAGCTTTCTTT